This T cell receptor beta chain appears in the sequencing data of a study of T cells in Graves' hyperthyroidism and ophthalmopathy. Study findings and constraints: Appearing also in blood were most of the thyroid clonotypes expanded above 0.001.

Disease lasting under 3 months, a NOSPECS grade of at least 4, and a Clinical Activity Score of at least 3 were features of the ophthalmopathy patients. Lactation, pregnancy, other autoimmune disease or uncontrolled infection excluded patients. Each 10 ml fresh peripheral blood draw supplied the PBMCs. RNA transcripts gave rise to amplified TCR beta CDR3 regions. First-round RT-PCR of the TCR CDR3 relied on the HTBI primer set. TCRdb redid the calling of the multiplex PCR reads with MiXCR, one entry per CDR3 protein. Of approximately 600,000 distinct CDR3 sequences in the sample, around 21% are singletons; the top ten hold more than 30%. The CDR3 loop spans 16 amino acids. Per germline, CDR1 WSHSY and CDR2 SAAADI. The V end was cut by 1 base, the J end by 0 bases, with 12 bases between. This clonotype came up a few times. Its antigen is currently unknown.

The chain carries TRBV10-2 and TRBJ1-2, with unresolved D. The TCR comes from a man aged 25 to 45 with Graves' ophthalmopathy. The source material was blood. CDR3 sequence (DNA): TGCGCCAGCAGTGAGTTGGCAGGCACCGCTAACTATGGCTACACCTTC. Its protein product is CASSELAGTANYGYTF.